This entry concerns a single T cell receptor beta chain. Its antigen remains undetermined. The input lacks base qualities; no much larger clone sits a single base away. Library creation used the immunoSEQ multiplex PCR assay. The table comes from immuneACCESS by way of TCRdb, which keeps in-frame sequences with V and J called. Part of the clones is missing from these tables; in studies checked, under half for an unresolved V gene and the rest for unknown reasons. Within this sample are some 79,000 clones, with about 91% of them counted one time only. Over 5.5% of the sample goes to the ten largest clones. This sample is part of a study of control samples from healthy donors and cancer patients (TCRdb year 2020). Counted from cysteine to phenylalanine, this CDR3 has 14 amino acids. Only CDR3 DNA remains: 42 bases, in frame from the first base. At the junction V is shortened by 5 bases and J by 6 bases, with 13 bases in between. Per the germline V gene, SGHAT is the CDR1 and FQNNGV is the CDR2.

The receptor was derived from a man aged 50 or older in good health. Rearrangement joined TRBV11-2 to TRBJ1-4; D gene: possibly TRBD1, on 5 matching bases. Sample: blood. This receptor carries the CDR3 CASSLKGYDEKLFF. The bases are TGTGCCAGCAGCCTAAAGGGGTATGATGAAAAACTGTTTTTT.